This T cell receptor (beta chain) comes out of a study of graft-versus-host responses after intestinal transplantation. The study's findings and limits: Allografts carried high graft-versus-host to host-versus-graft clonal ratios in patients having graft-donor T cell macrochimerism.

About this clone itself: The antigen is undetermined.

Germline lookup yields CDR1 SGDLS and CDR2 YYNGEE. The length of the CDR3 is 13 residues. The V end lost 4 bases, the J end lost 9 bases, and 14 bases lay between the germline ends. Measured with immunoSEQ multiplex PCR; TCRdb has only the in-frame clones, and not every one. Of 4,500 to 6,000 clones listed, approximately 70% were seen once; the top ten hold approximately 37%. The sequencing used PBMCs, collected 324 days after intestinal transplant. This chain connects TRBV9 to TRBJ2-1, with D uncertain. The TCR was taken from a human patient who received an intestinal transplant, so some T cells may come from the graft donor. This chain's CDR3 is CASSPRRSFEQFF. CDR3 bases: TGTGCCAGCAGCCCTCGTAGGTCATTTGAGCAGTTCTTC.